Presented here are 27 T cell receptor beta chains from one specimen sequenced in a study of immune characterization of retroperitoneal liposarcoma. TCRdb reprocessed the PCR reads with MiXCR, giving one entry per CDR3 protein. The sample consists of roughly 9,800 distinct CDR3 sequences, roughly 28% of them appearing once. Sequencing was carried out using blood. These receptors were taken from a male donor with retroperitoneal liposarcoma.

By proportion, this clonotype is medium-sized (0.01 to 0.1%). The V gene is TRBV7-8, the J gene TRBJ1-1, with TRBD1 as a possible D gene (6 bases). The CDR3 has 14 amino acids. Per the germline V gene, CDR1 is SGHVS and CDR2 is FQNEAQ. V lost 5 bases and J lost 1, with 11 bases in between. The CDR3 DNA follows: TGTGCCAGCAGCCAAACAGGGAGGAACACTGAAGCTTTCTTT. Protein product: CASSQTGRNTEAFF.

This clonotype is categorized as large. The chain is built from TRBV6-1 and TRBJ2-1; 7 positions agree with TRBD2. The last part of the DNA fits TRBJ2-5 better; the J call may be wrong. The CDR3 contains 14 residues. Germline CDR1 MNHNS, CDR2 SASEGT. CDR3: CASSRPGEGETQYF. CDR3 in DNA: TGTGCCAGCAGTCGCCCGGGGGAGGGGGAGACCCAGTACTTC.

This clonotype came up many times. V gene TRBV10-3 combines with J gene TRBJ2-1; 8 nucleotides align to TRBD2. Germline V gives CDR1 ENHRY, CDR2 SYGVKD. This CDR3 is built from 15 residues. V was clipped by 3 bases and J by 7 bases; unmatched bases: 8. CDR3 coding DNA: TGTGCCATCAGTGATCCGGGGACTAGTCTGAATGAGCAGTTCTTC. It specifies CAISDPGTSLNEQFF.

This clonotype turned up a few times. A read error is likely, as this CDR3 ends without the conserved phenylalanine or tryptophan. It is unclear where the CDR3 begins or ends on the DNA, so no DNA is shown, and the CDR3 is as TCRdb lists it. The chain is built from TRBV6-1 and TRBJ2-6; no check of the table's D call, TRBD2, against the DNA was made. Germline V CDR1 and CDR2: MNHNS, SASEGT. The CDR3 has 11 amino acids, counting both end residues. CDR3 residues: CASTPPPLSRA.

V gene TRBV25-1 combines with J gene TRBJ2-2, with TRBD1 identical over 10 bases. CDR1 and CDR2 from the germline V gene are MGHDK and SYGVNS. Germline trimming cut 3 bases from V and 4 bases from J; bases unmatched to any gene: 5. The CDR3 runs to 16 residues. The CDR3 DNA sequence: TGTGCCAGCAGTGACGCCGGGACAGGGGTCACCGGGGAGCTGTTTTTT. It specifies CASSDAGTGVTGELFF.

The gene calls are TRBV12-5 and TRBJ2-2; no definite D call. V was clipped by 6 bases and J by 7 bases, with 12 bases between them. CDR1 and CDR2 from the germline V gene are LGHNT and FRNRAP. The CDR3 sequence is 13 residues long. CDR3 sequence reads: CASGYNEVGELFF. CDR3 coding DNA: TGTGCTAGTGGCTATAACGAGGTCGGGGAGCTGTTTTTT.

This clonotype was observed once. This chain uses TRBV20-1 with TRBJ2-1; 8 nucleotides match TRBD1. The germline gives CDR1 DFQATT, CDR2 SNEGSKA (reference sequence). This CDR3 is built from 15 residues. The junction had 6 bases not matched to a gene; V was cut back by 0 bases and J by 5 bases. CDR3 DNA: TGCAGTGCTAGAGATGGGACAGGTGCCAACAATGAGCAGTTCTTC. Protein product: CSARDGTGANNEQFF.

The chain is built from TRBV10-3 and TRBJ2-5; TRBD1 or TRBD2 may be the D gene (7 bases each). Per the germline V gene, CDR1 is ENHRY and CDR2 is SYGVKD. The length of the CDR3 is 16 residues. Trimming shortened V by 10 bases and J by 11 bases, and 32 bases separated the two germline ends. CDR3 in DNA: TGTGCCACAAGGACTCCGACAGGGAGGGGAGGCAATGAGCAGTACTTC. Translated, it gives CATRTPTGRGGNEQYF.

This clonotype was counted between two and nine times. V gene TRBV6-1 combines with J gene TRBJ2-1; perhaps TRBD2 as D (6 bases). CDR1 and CDR2 from the germline V gene are MNHNS and SASEGT. V shed 6 bases and J shed 7 bases, with 16 bases lying between them. CDR3 size: 14 residues. CDR3 sequence: CASRRAGPLNEQFF. CDR3 nucleotides: TGTGCCAGCAGGAGGGCGGGGCCGTTGAATGAGCAGTTCTTC.

This clonotype is deemed medium-sized. Here the CDR3 reads CASGSGPNEQYF. CDR3 DNA: TGTGCTAGTGGTTCGGGCCCCAATGAGCAGTACTTC. The rearrangement joins TRBV12-5 to TRBJ2-1; D is unclear. Near its end, the DNA agrees better with TRBJ2-7, so the J call may be wrong. Germline loops: CDR1 LGHNT, CDR2 FRNRAP. CDR3 length: 12 amino acids.

This chain joins TRBV12-3 or TRBV12-4 and TRBJ2-5; 10 positions agree with TRBD2. CDR3 length equals 15 residues. Germline trimming cut 4 bases from V and 2 bases from J; bases unmatched to any gene: 4. The CDR3, as DNA: TGTGCCAGCAGTTGGGGAGCGGGGGGGCAAGAGACCCAGTACTTC. It codes for CASSWGAGGQETQYF.

This clonotype was picked up a small number of times. The chain is built from TRBV6-1 and TRBJ1-1; no clear D gene. The CDR3 runs to 13 residues. The V end lost 8 bases, the J end lost 1 base, and 11 bases lay between the germline ends. CDR1 MNHNS and CDR2 SASEGT come from the germline V gene. CDR3 nucleotides: TGTGCCAGCTTGATCCGGGGGAACACTGAAGCTTTCTTT. Translation: CASLIRGNTEAFF.

V gene TRBV6-1 combines with J gene TRBJ2-1; no firm D call. Germline values: CDR1 MNHNS, CDR2 SASEGT. V lost 0 bases to trimming and J lost 8 bases, with 20 bases between them. The CDR3 is 17 residues long. The DNA for the CDR3 is TGTGCCAGCAGTGAAGCCGGTAGCAGAGACCTGGGCGATGAGCAGTTCTTC. It is translated as CASSEAGSRDLGDEQFF.

This clonotype came up a few times. The chain is built from TRBV6-5 and TRBJ2-1; D gene ambiguous. This CDR3 contains 11 residues. The V end lost 10 bases, the J end lost 13 bases, and 17 bases lay between the germline ends. Germline assignment: CDR1 MNHEY and CDR2 SVGAGI. CDR3 bases: TGTGCCACAGCACTGCTGGCTGATCAGTTCTTC. As protein: CATALLADQFF.

The DNA of the CDR3 is TGTGCCAGCAGTTCCGGACAGGGGCAAGAGACCCAGTTCTTC. Its protein product is CASSSGQGQETQFF. The chain links TRBV6-1 to TRBJ2-1; the match to TRBD1 covers 9 bases. Germline values: CDR1 MNHNS, CDR2 SASEGT. This CDR3 region has 14 residues. The trim removed 5 bases at V and 13 bases at J, leaving 12 bases unmatched.

This clonotype was detected only a few times. The CDR3 DNA is TGTGCCAGCAGTTTCGGGGGAGGGGGGGAGGAGACCCAGTACTTC. It is translated as CASSFGGGGEETQYF. The V gene is TRBV12-3 or TRBV12-4, the J gene TRBJ2-5; D perhaps matches TRBD2 (7 bases). The CDR3 runs 15 residues. V was cut by 3 bases and J by 5 bases, with 16 bases left in between.

This clonotype was counted at least ten times. The V call is TRBV6-4, the J call TRBJ2-3; 7 bases align to TRBD1. Germline lookup yields CDR1 MRHNA and CDR2 SNTAGT. The ends lost 8 bases at V and 0 bases at J; junction bases unmatched: 8. This CDR3 has 15 residues. This CDR3 is CASSRGGSSTDTQYF. The DNA for the CDR3 is TGTGCCAGCTCCCGAGGGGGCTCTAGCACAGATACGCAGTATTTT.

Regarding this clonotype: This may stem from a read error, because a much larger clone lies one nucleotide away. J is TRBJ2-5 and V is TRBV4-1; TRBD2 is a possible D gene (6 bases). From germline, CDR1 is MGHRA and CDR2 YSYEKL. Trimming removed 1 base from V and 11 bases from J, with 17 bases in between. The CDR3 loop spans 14 amino acids. CDR3 nucleotide sequence: TGCGCCAGCAGCCAAGCGGGGAGGTACAATGAGCAGTACTTC. Its translation is CASSQAGRYNEQYF.

This clonotype was observed at least ten times. CDR3 in DNA: TGTGCCAGCAGCCAACAGGGCGGAGAGACCCAGTACTTC. This codes for CASSQQGGETQYF. This chain connects TRBV11-3 to TRBJ2-5; D is possibly TRBD1 (6 bases). CDR1 is SGHNT and CDR2 is YENEEA in the germline V gene. This CDR3 region has 13 residues. Trimming removed 5 bases from V and 4 bases from J, with 11 bases in between.

The chain couples TRBV6-1 to TRBJ1-6; no clear D. Trimming shortened V by 2 bases and J by 0 bases, and 11 bases separated the two germline ends. The length of the CDR3 is 17 residues. CDR1 and CDR2 from the germline V gene are MNHNS and SASEGT. The CDR3 spells CASSENSGSSYNSPLHF. The CDR3 bases are TGTGCCAGCAGTGAAAACAGCGGAAGCTCCTATAATTCACCCCTCCACTTT.

This rearrangement joins TRBV5-5 to TRBJ2-1; tentative D call: TRBD2 (6 bases). Looked up from germline, CDR1 is SGHKS and CDR2 is YYEKEE (reference sequence). There are 14 residues in the CDR3. Deletions cut 2 bases from V and 9 bases from J, with 15 bases between. CDR3 bases: TGTGCCAGCAGCTTAGAGCTAGCGCGCGTTGAGCAGTTCTTC. Translation: CASSLELARVEQFF.

J is TRBJ1-6 and V is TRBV6-1; D not certain. This CDR3 is 12 amino acids long. Germline V gene sequence: CDR1 MNHNS, CDR2 SASEGT. V was pared by 8 bases and J by 9 bases, with 11 bases between. CDR3 sequence reads: CASWEPGSPLHF. The CDR3 DNA reads TGTGCCAGCTGGGAGCCAGGTTCACCCCTCCACTTT.

The table lists this clonotype with a few counts. The V call is TRBV6-1, the J call TRBJ1-2; no definite D call. This CDR3 is 16 amino acids long. V shed 1 base and J shed 8 bases, with 20 bases lying between them. Germline V gene data show CDR1 as MNHNS and CDR2 as SASEGT. The chain's CDR3 is CASSEVGNRGTKGYTF. The CDR3 nucleotides read TGTGCCAGCAGTGAAGTGGGGAACCGGGGTACGAAAGGCTACACCTTC.

This clonotype has just a few counts. The genes are TRBV7-6 and TRBJ2-5, with D possibly matching TRBD1 (6 bases). Deletions cut 3 bases from V and 4 bases from J, with 12 bases between. Germline assignment: CDR1 SGHVS and CDR2 FNYEAQ. This CDR3 spans 14 amino acids. CDR3 loop: CASSFSGGSETQYF. The CDR3 DNA sequence: TGTGCCAGCAGCTTTTCTGGGGGCTCAGAGACCCAGTACTTC. The complete variable domain, with remaining parts taken from reference TRBV7-6 and TRBJ2-5, reads GAGVSQSPRYKVTKRGQDVALRCDPISGHVSLYWYRQALGQGPEFLTYFNYEAQQDKSGLPNDRFSAERPEGSISTLTIQRTEQRDSAMYRCASSFSGGSETQYFGPGTRLLVL.

The chain is built from TRBV3-1 and TRBJ2-1, with 7 bases lining up with TRBD2. Germline CDR1 reads LGHDT; CDR2 reads YNNKEL (reference sequence). V lost 1 base, J lost 4 bases, and 10 bases stayed unmatched. The CDR3 is 17 amino acids. In DNA form, the CDR3 reads TGTGCCAGCAGCCAAGTTATTCGACTAGCTAAATACAATGAGCAGTTCTTC. It codes for CASSQVIRLAKYNEQFF.

This chain uses TRBV11-3 with TRBJ2-1; no firm D call. Trimming cost V 5 bases and J 3 bases, with 17 bases left between them. In germline, CDR1 is SGHNT, CDR2 YENEEA. This CDR3 spans 16 amino acids. The chain's CDR3 is CASSAFGWADYNEQFF. For the CDR3, the DNA is TGTGCCAGCAGCGCCTTCGGATGGGCCGACTACAATGAGCAGTTCTTC.

This clonotype was picked up many times. This rearrangement joins TRBV6-1 to TRBJ2-1; D is unclear. The germline gives CDR1 MNHNS, CDR2 SASEGT. CDR3 length: 11 amino acids. The V and J ends lost 2 bases and 8 bases respectively, with 4 bases between them. The chain's CDR3 is CASSERDEQFF. The CDR3 DNA is TGTGCCAGCAGTGAAAGGGATGAGCAGTTCTTC.